This T cell receptor beta chain was sequenced for a study of blood T cell repertoires in COVID-19. In the source study's methods: By means of reference gene primer amplification, nucleated cell counts were estimated. TCRdb's table, derived via immunoSEQ multiplex PCR, lists solely in-frame clones and lacks some. Clone size and V and J calls were adopted from that table, with D and trimming inferred from the DNA. The sample records under 250,000 clones, around 78% being singletons. Input material: peripheral blood. The sequence was collected from a woman aged 70-85 years with active or convalescent COVID-19.

For the CDR3, the DNA is TGTGCCAGCAGTTACTTGGGGGGCACTGAAGCTTTCTTT. Residues: CASSYLGGTEAFF. The chain joins TRBV6-5 to TRBJ1-1; D possibly corresponds to TRBD1 (5 bases). Germline values: CDR1 MNHEY, CDR2 SVGAGI. The V gene lost 1 base and the J gene lost 4 bases, with 7 bases spanning the gap. The CDR3 covers 13 residues.